This T cell receptor beta chain was recorded in a study of T cells after yellow fever vaccination. On the study more broadly: It was SMART-Seq v4 Ultra Low Input that prepared the fractions with low cell numbers.

CDR3 length: 13 amino acids. The V end lost 10 bases, the J end lost 5 bases, and 17 bases lay between the germline ends. CDR1 LGHNA and CDR2 YSLEER come from the germline V gene. This clonotype was counted many times. Via MiXCR, TCRdb re-called the 5' RACE reads, giving one row per CDR3 protein. Of about 400,000 distinct CDR3 sequences listed, roughly 6.2% are singletons. This chain links TRBV4-3 with TRBJ1-1; D perhaps matches TRBD1 (6 bases). The origin of this receptor is a man younger than 40 who received the YFV17D yellow fever vaccine. This material consisted of PBMCs, taken 5 days after the yellow fever booster vaccination. CDR3 residues: CATQVGAGTEAFF. CDR3 sequence (DNA): TGCGCCACCCAAGTGGGGGCGGGGACTGAAGCTTTCTTT.